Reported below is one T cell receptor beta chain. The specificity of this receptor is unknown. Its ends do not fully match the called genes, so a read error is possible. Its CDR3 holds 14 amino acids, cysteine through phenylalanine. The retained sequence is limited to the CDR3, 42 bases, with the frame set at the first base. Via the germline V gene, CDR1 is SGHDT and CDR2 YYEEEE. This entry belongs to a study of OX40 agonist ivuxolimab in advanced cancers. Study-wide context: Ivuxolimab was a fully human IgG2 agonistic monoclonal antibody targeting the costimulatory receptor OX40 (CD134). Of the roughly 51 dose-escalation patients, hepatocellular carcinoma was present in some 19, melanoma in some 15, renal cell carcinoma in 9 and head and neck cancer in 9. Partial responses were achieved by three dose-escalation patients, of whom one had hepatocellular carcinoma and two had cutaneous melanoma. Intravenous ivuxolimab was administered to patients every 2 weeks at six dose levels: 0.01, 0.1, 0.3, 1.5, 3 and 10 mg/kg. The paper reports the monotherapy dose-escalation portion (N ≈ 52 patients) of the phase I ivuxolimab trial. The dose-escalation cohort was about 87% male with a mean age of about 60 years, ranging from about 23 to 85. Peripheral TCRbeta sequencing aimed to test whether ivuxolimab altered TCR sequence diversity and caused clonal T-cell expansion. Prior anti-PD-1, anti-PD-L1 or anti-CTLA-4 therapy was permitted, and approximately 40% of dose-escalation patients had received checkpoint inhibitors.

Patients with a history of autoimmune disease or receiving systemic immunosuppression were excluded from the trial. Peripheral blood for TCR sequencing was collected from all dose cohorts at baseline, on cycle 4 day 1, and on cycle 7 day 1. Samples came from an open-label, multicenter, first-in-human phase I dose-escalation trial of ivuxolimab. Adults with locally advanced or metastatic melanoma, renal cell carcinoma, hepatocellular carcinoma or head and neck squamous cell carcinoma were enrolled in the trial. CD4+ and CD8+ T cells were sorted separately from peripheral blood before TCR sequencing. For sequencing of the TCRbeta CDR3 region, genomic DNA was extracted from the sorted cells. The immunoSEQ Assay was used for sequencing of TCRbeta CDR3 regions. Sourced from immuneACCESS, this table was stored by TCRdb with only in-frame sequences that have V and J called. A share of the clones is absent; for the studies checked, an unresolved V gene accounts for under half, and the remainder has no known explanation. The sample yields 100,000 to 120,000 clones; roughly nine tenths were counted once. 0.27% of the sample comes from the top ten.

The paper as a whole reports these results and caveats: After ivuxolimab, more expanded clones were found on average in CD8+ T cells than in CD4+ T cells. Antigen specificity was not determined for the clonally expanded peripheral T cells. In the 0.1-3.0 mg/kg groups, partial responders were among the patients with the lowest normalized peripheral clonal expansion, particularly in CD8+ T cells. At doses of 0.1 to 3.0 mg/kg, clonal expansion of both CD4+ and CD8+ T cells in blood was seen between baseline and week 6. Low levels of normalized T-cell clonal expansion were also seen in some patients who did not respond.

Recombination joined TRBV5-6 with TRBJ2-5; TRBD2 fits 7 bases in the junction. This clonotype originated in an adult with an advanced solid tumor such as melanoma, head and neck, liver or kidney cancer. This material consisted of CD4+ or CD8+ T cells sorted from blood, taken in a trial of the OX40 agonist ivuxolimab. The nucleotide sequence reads TGTGCCAGCAGCTTGGCCGCGGGAGTTTCCTCAGCGAACTTC. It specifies CASSLAAGVSSANF.